This TCR beta chain is drawn from a study of T cells in narcolepsy. About the study: Donors had narcolepsy type 1 or type 2, or were healthy controls.

The repertoire was sequenced with immunoSEQ multiplex PCR; TCRdb's copy has only in-frame clones and lacks some. The table shows about 30,000 clones, with 75% to 85% occurring only once. This CDR3 has 12 residues. From germline, CDR1 is GTSNPN and CDR2 SVGIG (reference sequence). With 4 bases clipped from V and 6 bases from J, the junction kept 5 bases outside the gene matches. The sample comprised CD45RA- memory CD4+ T cells from PBMCs. The receptor's source is a human donor with narcolepsy. The V call is TRBV30, the J call TRBJ2-7; TRBD2 matches at 8 bases. As DNA, the CDR3 is TGTGCCTGGACCGGGCTAGCGGGCGAGCAGTACTTC. Translated: CAWTGLAGEQYF.